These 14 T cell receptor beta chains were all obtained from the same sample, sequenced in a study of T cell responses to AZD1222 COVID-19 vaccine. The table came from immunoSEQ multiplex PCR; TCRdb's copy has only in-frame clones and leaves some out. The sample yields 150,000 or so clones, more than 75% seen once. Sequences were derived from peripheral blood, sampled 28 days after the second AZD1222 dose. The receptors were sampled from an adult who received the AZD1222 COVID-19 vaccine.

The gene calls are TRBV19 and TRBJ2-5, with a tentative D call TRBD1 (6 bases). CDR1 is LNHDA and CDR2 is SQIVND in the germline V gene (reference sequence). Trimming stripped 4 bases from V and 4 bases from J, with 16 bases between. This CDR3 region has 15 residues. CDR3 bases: TGTGCCAGTAGTAAAAGGGGGACGGGGAGAGAGACCCAGTACTTC. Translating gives CASSKRGTGRETQYF.

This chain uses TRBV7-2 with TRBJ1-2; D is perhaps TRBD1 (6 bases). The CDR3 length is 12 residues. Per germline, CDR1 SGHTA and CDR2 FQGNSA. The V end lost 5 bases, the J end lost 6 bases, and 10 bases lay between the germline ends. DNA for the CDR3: TGTGCCAGCAGCCGGCGACAGGATGGCTACACCTTC. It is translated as CASSRRQDGYTF.

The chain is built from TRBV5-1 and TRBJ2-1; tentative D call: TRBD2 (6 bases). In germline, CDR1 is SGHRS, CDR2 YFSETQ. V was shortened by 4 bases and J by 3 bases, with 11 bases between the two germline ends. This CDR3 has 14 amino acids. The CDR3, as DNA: TGCGCCAGCAGCAGGGAGGCCAGCTACAATGAGCAGTTCTTC. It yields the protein CASSREASYNEQFF.

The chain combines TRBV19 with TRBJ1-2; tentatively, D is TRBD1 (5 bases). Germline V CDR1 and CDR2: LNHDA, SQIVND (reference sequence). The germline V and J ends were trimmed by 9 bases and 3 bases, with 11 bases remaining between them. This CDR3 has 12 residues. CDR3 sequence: CASAQGYYGYTF. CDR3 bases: TGTGCCAGCGCGCAGGGCTACTATGGCTACACCTTC.

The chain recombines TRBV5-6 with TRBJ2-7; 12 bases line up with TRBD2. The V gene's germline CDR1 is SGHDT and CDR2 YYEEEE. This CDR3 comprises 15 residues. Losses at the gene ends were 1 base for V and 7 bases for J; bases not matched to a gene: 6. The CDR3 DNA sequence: TGTGCCAGCAGCTTGAGCCTAGCGGGAGGGGAAGAGCAGTACTTC. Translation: CASSLSLAGGEEQYF.

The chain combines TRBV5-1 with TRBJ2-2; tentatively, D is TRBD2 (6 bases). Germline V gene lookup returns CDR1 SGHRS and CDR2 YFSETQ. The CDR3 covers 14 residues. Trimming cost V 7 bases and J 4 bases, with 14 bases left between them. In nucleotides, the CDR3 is TGCGCCAGCGGGGTGGGAGGAAGCACCGGGGAGCTGTTTTTT. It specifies CASGVGGSTGELFF.

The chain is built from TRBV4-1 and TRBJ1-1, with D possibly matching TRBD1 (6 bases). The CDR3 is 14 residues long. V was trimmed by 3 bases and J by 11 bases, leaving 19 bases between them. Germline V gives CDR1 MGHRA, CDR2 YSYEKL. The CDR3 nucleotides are TGCGCCAGCAGCCAGGAGGACAGAGGGATGCAGGCTTTCTTT. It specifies CASSQEDRGMQAFF.

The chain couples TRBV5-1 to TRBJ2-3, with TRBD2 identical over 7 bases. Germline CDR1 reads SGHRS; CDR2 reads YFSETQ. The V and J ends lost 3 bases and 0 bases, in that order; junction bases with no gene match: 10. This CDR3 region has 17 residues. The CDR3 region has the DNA TGCGCCAGCAGCTGGGGGAGGGAAGCGGCTAGCACAGATACGCAGTATTTT. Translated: CASSWGREAASTDTQYF.

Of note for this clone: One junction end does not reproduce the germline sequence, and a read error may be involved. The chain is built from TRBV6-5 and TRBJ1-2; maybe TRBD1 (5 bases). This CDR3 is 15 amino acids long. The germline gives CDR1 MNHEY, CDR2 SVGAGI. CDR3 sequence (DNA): TGTGCCAGCAGTTACTTGGGCAGGGCAGTATATGACTACACCTTC. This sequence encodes CASSYLGRAVYDYTF.

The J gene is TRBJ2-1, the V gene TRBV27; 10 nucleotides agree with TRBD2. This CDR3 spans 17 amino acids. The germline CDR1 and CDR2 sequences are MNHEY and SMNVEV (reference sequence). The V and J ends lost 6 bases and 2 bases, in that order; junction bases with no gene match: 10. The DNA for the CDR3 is TGTGCCAGCAGCCTTCTGGGACTAGCGCCAACCTACAATGAGCAGTTCTTC. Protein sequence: CASSLLGLAPTYNEQFF.

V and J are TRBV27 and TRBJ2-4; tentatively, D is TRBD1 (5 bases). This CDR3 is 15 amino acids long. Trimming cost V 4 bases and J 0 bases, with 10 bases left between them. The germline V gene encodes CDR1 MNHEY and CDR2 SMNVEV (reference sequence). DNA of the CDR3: TGTGCCAGCAGTTCACCCAGGGTAGCCAAAAACATTCAGTACTTC. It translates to CASSSPRVAKNIQYF.

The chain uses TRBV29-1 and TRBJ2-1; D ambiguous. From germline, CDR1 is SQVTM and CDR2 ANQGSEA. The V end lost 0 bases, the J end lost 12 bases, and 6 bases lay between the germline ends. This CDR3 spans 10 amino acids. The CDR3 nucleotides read TGCAGCGTTGAAGACAGATTGCAGTTCTTC. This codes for CSVEDRLQFF.

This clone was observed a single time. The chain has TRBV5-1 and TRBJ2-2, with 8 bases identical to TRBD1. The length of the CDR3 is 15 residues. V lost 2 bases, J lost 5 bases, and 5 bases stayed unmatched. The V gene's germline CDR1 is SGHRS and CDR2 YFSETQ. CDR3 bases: TGCGCCAGCAGCTTTGGACAGGGATGGACCGGGGAGCTGTTTTTT. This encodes CASSFGQGWTGELFF.

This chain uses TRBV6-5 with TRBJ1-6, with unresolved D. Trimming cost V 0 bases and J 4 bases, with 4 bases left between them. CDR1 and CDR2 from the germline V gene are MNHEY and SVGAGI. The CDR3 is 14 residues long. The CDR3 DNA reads TGTGCCAGCAGTTACTCTGGGTATAATTCACCCCTCCACTTT. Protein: CASSYSGYNSPLHF.